The 25 T cell receptor beta chains given below trace back to one sample, sequenced in a study of T cell repertoires in cytomegalovirus infection. MiXCR, applied by TCRdb to the reads, yields one record per CDR3 protein. This sample has a few hundred thousand distinct CDR3 sequences, with 34% found just once. Antigens of these TCRs are unknown. Sequenced material: cultured PBMCs, taken from culture after CMV antigen stimulation. These receptors all stem from a human donor in good health (CMV status not recorded). Some clones in this sample may be carry-over from other donors' samples.

The CDR3, as DNA: TGTGCCAGCAGCCCCGGTCTAGCGTCCATTCACTCCTACGAGCAGTACTTC. Its protein is CASSPGLASIHSYEQYF. V gene TRBV28 combines with J gene TRBJ2-7, with D possibly matching TRBD2 (6 bases). V was clipped by 6 bases and J by 0 bases, with 21 bases between them. CDR3 size: 17 residues. Per the germline V gene, CDR1 is MDHEN and CDR2 is SYDVKM. The complete variable domain, with remaining parts taken from reference TRBV28 and TRBJ2-7, reads DVKVTQSSRYLVKRTGEKVFLECVQDMDHENMFWYRQDPGLGLRLIYFSYDVKMKEKGDIPEGYSVSREKKERFSLILESASTNQTSMYLCASSPGLASIHSYEQYFGPGTRLTVT.

As concerns this clonotype: An end of the junction differs from the germline gene, which may be a read error. The genes are TRBV7-6 and TRBJ2-3; 7 nucleotides align to TRBD2. Germline CDR1 reads SGHVS; CDR2 reads FNYEAQ. The CDR3 is made up of 20 amino acids. For the CDR3, the DNA is TGTGCTAGCAGCCCCCGGGCCGGAGCGGGAATTGAAAGGGGCTCAGATACGCAGTATTTT. This sequence encodes CASSPRAGAGIERGSDTQYF.

The chain links TRBV7-6 to TRBJ2-3; TRBD2 is a possible D gene (7 bases). The CDR3 loop spans 17 amino acids. Trimming removed 0 bases from V and 4 bases from J, with 17 bases in between. The germline V gene encodes CDR1 SGHVS and CDR2 FNYEAQ. In DNA form, the CDR3 reads TGTGCCAGCAGCTTAGCGGGGGGCTCGCGGGGGTCAGATACGCAGTATTTT. This codes for CASSLAGGSRGSDTQYF. The full variable domain, in which reference TRBV7-6 and TRBJ2-3 provide the parts outside the CDR3, is GAGVSQSPRYKVTKRGQDVALRCDPISGHVSLYWYRQALGQGPEFLTYFNYEAQQDKSGLPNDRFSAERPEGSISTLTIQRTEQRDSAMYRCASSLAGGSRGSDTQYFGPGTRLTVL.

This clonotype was counted at least ten times. Written as DNA, the CDR3 is TGTGCCAGCAGCCTAGGGACTAGCGGAACGTATTCCTACGAGCAGTACTTC. Translation gives CASSLGTSGTYSYEQYF. The rearrangement uses TRBV7-6 and TRBJ2-7; 11 bases map to TRBD2. Germline assignment: CDR1 SGHVS and CDR2 FNYEAQ. The CDR3 sequence is 17 residues long. V lost 5 bases and J lost 1; bases outside the gene matches: 10.

The rearrangement links TRBV6-2 or TRBV6-3 to TRBJ2-2; 10 positions match TRBD1. Trimming at V came to 5 bases and at J to 6 bases, leaving 12 bases not matched to a gene. This CDR3 region has 17 residues. Germline lookup yields CDR1 MNHEY and CDR2 SVGEGT. The CDR3 sequence is CASSTHPGTGVAGELFF. The CDR3 DNA is TGTGCCAGCAGTACCCATCCCGGGACAGGGGTAGCCGGGGAGCTGTTTTTT.

The DNA of the CDR3 is TGCGCCAGCAGCCTGCAACAGGGATACGAGCAGTACTTC. It specifies CASSLQQGYEQYF. The J gene is TRBJ2-7, the V gene TRBV4-1; weak D call: TRBD1 (6 bases). V was cut by 4 bases and J by 4 bases, with 11 bases left in between. Germline values: CDR1 MGHRA, CDR2 YSYEKL. This CDR3 is built from 13 residues.

The chain is built from TRBV6-6 and TRBJ1-6; D possibly corresponds to TRBD1 (5 bases). There are 17 residues in the CDR3. V was trimmed by 7 bases and J by 3 bases, leaving 19 bases between them. Germline CDR1 is MNHNY and CDR2 is SVGAGI (reference sequence). CDR3 in amino acids: CASTTSTGTNYNSPLHF. The CDR3 DNA reads TGTGCCAGCACTACATCAACCGGGACTAACTATAATTCACCCCTCCACTTT.

This clonotype was found a few times. The V and J genes are TRBV7-8 and TRBJ1-6, with 7 bases lining up with TRBD1. There are 14 residues in the CDR3. V was pared by 5 bases and J by 7 bases, with 5 bases of the junction left unmatched. Germline loops: CDR1 SGHVS, CDR2 FQNEAQ. CDR3 DNA: TGTGCCAGCAGCCAGGGACAGCGGAATTCACCCCTCCACTTT. The encoded protein is CASSQGQRNSPLHF.

This chain uses TRBV4-3 with TRBJ1-6, with D possibly being TRBD1 (5 bases). The germline V gene has CDR1 LGHNA and CDR2 YSLEER. The CDR3 loop spans 15 amino acids. Trimming left V 0 bases short and J 8 bases short, with 11 bases between. The chain's CDR3 is CASSQDWAGYSPLHF. The DNA of the CDR3 is TGCGCCAGCAGCCAAGATTGGGCAGGGTATTCACCCCTCCACTTT.

This clonotype was observed at least ten times. The chain joins TRBV12-3 or TRBV12-4 to TRBJ2-4; 7 bases align to TRBD1. The CDR3 has 10 residues. V lost 5 bases to trimming and J lost 15 bases; unmatched junction nucleotides: 4. The CDR3 region is CASSMDRSYF. The CDR3 region has the DNA TGTGCCAGCAGTATGGACAGGTCGTACTTC.

In this sample, this clonotype turned up a few times. CDR3 amino acids: CASRSGTTNYNEQFF. The CDR3 coding sequence is TGTGCCAGCAGATCCGGGACTACCAACTACAATGAGCAGTTCTTC. The chain recombines TRBV7-2 with TRBJ2-1; 7 nucleotides line up with TRBD2. V dropped 6 bases and J dropped 3; count of bases not matched to a gene: 8. CDR3 length: 15 residues. From germline, CDR1 is SGHTA and CDR2 FQGNSA. Variable domain in full (rest from reference TRBV7-2 and TRBJ2-1): GAGVSQSPSNKVTEKGKDVELRCDPISGHTALYWYRQSLGQGLEFLIYFQGNSAPDKSGLPSDRFSAERTGGSVSTLTIQRTQQEDSAVYLCASRSGTTNYNEQFFGPGTRLTVL.

The chain uses TRBV2 and TRBJ1-1; tentative D call: TRBD1 (6 bases). V gave up 0 bases and J gave up 4 bases, with 12 bases separating them. The CDR3 sequence is 15 residues long. Germline loops: CDR1 SNHLY, CDR2 FYNNEI. The CDR3 DNA reads as TGTGCCAGCAGTGAAGCATTCAGGGGTCGCACTGAAGCTTTCTTT. Its translation is CASSEAFRGRTEAFF.

In this sample, this clonotype turned up a few times. The chain has TRBV28 and TRBJ1-1; D is uncertain. CDR1 and CDR2 (germline): MDHEN, SYDVKM. The CDR3 totals 16 residues. The V end lost 7 bases, the J end lost 1 base, and 19 bases lay between the germline ends. CDR3 nucleotide sequence: TGTGCCAGCACCGCAATGAATCGGGGAGGGAACACTGAAGCTTTCTTT. As protein: CASTAMNRGGNTEAFF.

This clonotype has a count of ten or more. The rearrangement joins TRBV4-1 to TRBJ2-1; D gene unclear. V lost 0 bases to trimming and J lost 0 bases, with 9 bases between them. The CDR3 runs to 16 residues. Germline V CDR1 and CDR2: MGHRA, YSYEKL. CDR3 residues: CASSQEPQSSYNEQFF. The CDR3 bases are TGCGCCAGCAGCCAAGAACCCCAGAGCTCCTACAATGAGCAGTTCTTC.

This clonotype was counted a single time. The chain is built from TRBV7-6 and TRBJ2-1; D gene ambiguous. This CDR3 contains 11 residues. Germline V lookup: CDR1 SGHVS, CDR2 FNYEAQ. With 5 bases removed from V and 7 bases from J, the gap between germline ends came to 6 bases. CDR3 DNA: TGTGCCAGCAGCAAAGCGAATGAGCAGTTCTTC. Protein: CASSKANEQFF.

Points on this clonotype: A read error may explain this, as a much larger clone is one base away. This chain links TRBV6-2 or TRBV6-3 with TRBJ2-2, with unresolved D. The CDR3 extends over 17 amino acids. Between the trimmed V and J ends, which lost 5 bases and 4 bases, there was a span of 20 bases. Germline CDR1 reads MNHEY; CDR2 reads SVGEGT. This chain's CDR3 is CASSTLIDSASTGELFF. The CDR3 DNA follows: TGTGCCAGCAGTACTTTAATAGACTCCGCGAGCACCGGGGAGCTGTTTTTT.

The gene calls are TRBV28 and TRBJ2-7; D call uncertain. V was shortened by 4 bases and J by 3 bases, with 7 bases between the two germline ends. The length of the CDR3 is 12 residues. Germline V gives CDR1 MDHEN, CDR2 SYDVKM. CDR3 protein: CASSSPYYEQYF. CDR3 nucleotide sequence: TGTGCCAGCAGTTCCCCATACTACGAGCAGTACTTC.

This clonotype was observed a few times. This rearrangement joins TRBV28 to TRBJ2-1; 14 bases are a match to TRBD2. This CDR3 region has 14 residues. After removal of 6 bases from V and 8 bases from J, the junction contained 3 bases not matched to a gene. The germline CDR1 and CDR2 sequences are MDHEN and SYDVKM. As DNA, the CDR3 is TGTGCCAGCAGCGGGACTAGCGGGAGCTATGAGCAGTTCTTC. Its protein is CASSGTSGSYEQFF. Full variable domain (rest looked up from reference TRBV28 and TRBJ2-1): DVKVTQSSRYLVKRTGEKVFLECVQDMDHENMFWYRQDPGLGLRLIYFSYDVKMKEKGDIPEGYSVSREKKERFSLILESASTNQTSMYLCASSGTSGSYEQFFGPGTRLTVL.

The chain joins TRBV6-1 to TRBJ1-1, with D hard to call. Per the germline V gene, CDR1 is MNHNS and CDR2 is SASEGT. V dropped 8 bases and J dropped 1 base, with 11 bases sitting between them. The CDR3 is 13 residues long. CDR3 DNA sequence: TGTGCCAGCCCTAGCAGGAAGAACACTGAAGCTTTCTTT. Translating gives CASPSRKNTEAFF.

V is TRBV12-3 or TRBV12-4 and J is TRBJ2-1; D is unclear. V shed 5 bases and J shed 6 bases, with 11 bases lying between them. This CDR3 contains 13 residues. The CDR3 sequence: CASSPRAFNEQFF. The CDR3 nucleotides are TGTGCCAGCAGTCCCCGGGCCTTCAATGAGCAGTTCTTC.

The CDR3 reads CASSSSGPRSYTF. CDR3 nucleotides: TGTGCCAGCAGTTCCTCGGGGCCTCGGAGCTACACCTTC. This rearrangement joins TRBV12-3 or TRBV12-4 to TRBJ1-2; weak D call: TRBD1 (5 bases). V was trimmed by 4 bases and J by 9 bases, leaving 15 bases between them. The CDR3 length is 13 residues.

The rearrangement joins TRBV2 to TRBJ1-5, with 7 bases lining up with TRBD1. With V trimmed by 5 bases and J by 9 bases, 16 bases remained unmatched. CDR1 is SNHLY and CDR2 is FYNNEI in the germline V gene. This CDR3 spans 16 amino acids. In DNA form, the CDR3 reads TGTGCCAGCAGTCAACAACAGGGACAGCCGCCTGGGCCCCAGCATTTT. Translated, it gives CASSQQQGQPPGPQHF.

This chain connects TRBV4-1 to TRBJ1-5; TRBD1 agrees at 7 bases. There are 16 residues in the CDR3. Germline CDR1 and CDR2: MGHRA and YSYEKL. V lost 4 bases, J lost 9 bases, and 15 bases stayed unmatched. The CDR3 DNA reads as TGCGCCAGCAGCCGAGCGTTTGATAGAGGGGGCCGGCCCCAGCATTTT. This sequence encodes CASSRAFDRGGRPQHF.

This chain links TRBV12-3 or TRBV12-4 with TRBJ1-1, with D unclear. The CDR3 extends over 15 amino acids. V lost 3 bases, J lost 0 bases, and 11 bases lay in between. The CDR3 sequence is CASSFSGIMNTEAFF. DNA of the CDR3: TGTGCCAGCAGTTTCTCGGGAATCATGAACACTGAAGCTTTCTTT.

This clonotype has more than one count but fewer than ten. The V call is TRBV7-2, the J call TRBJ2-3; 7 positions match TRBD2. This CDR3 comprises 12 residues. The V segment lost 2 bases and the J segment 14 bases; nucleotides outside the gene matches: 7. Per germline, CDR1 SGHTA and CDR2 FQGNSA. The CDR3 DNA reads as TGTGCCAGCAGCTTATTCGCGGGAGTCCGGTATTTT. It is translated as CASSLFAGVRYF.